A selection of T cell receptor beta chains follows, all from one sample in a study of blood T cell repertoires in COVID-19. Here immunoSEQ multiplex PCR was the method, and the copy in TCRdb shows in-frame clones only, minus some. Of under 100,000 clones listed, over 80% were seen once; the top ten hold approximately 2%. Sequences were obtained from peripheral blood. The receptors were gathered from a woman in her 70s with acute or convalescent COVID-19. CDR3s include the opening cysteine and the closing phenylalanine or tryptophan. The order of the fields is clone size, V gene, CDR3 protein. The listing skips clone size in some rows; elsewhere it reads once, few, many or a size class.

size: .
V: TRBV7-9
CDR3: CASSVVGGGYGYTF

size: once
V: TRBV2
CDR3: CASSEAGTDDEKLFF

size: .
V: TRBV10-3
CDR3: CAISERGQGAGTGELFF

size: .
V: TRBV18
CDR3: CASSPPGQGTYEQYF

size: .
V: TRBV5-4
CDR3: CASSLGRWNTEAFF

size: .
V: TRBV5-8
CDR3: CASSEGQGYNSPLHF

size: .
V: TRBV27
CDR3: CASSRAAGGQPQHF

size: few
V: TRBV5-5
CDR3: CASSVGLDRGYSPLHF

size: .
V: TRBV19
CDR3: CASSIVNRVGHTEAFF

size: .
V: TRBV6-5
CDR3: CASSSSGTGPYEQYF

size: .
V: TRBV20-1
CDR3: CSAHMDTEAFF

size: .
V: TRBV24-1
CDR3: CATSDSTSGGASFSDTQYF

size: .
V: TRBV7-2
CDR3: CASSLSKGENNEQFF

size: .
V: TRBV19
CDR3: CASSILAGSSSYNEQFF

size: .
V: TRBV2
CDR3: CATPKGGVYEQYF

size: .
V: TRBV5-1
CDR3: CASSLGGSGANVLTF

size: few
V: TRBV14
CDR3: CASSRGSRWNEQYF

size: many
V: TRBV28
CDR3: CASSLFPPNGYTF

size: .
V: TRBV6-5
CDR3: CASRHGGTEAFF

size: .
V: TRBV27
CDR3: CASRPTGSGNTIYF

size: few
V: TRBV6-5
CDR3: CASSLQAGYTF

size: once
V: TRBV3-1/TRBV3-2
CDR3: CASEYRGNTGELFF

size: .
V: TRBV5-4
CDR3: CASSLPQGRNPEAFF

size: few
V: TRBV11-1
CDR3: CASSLEGGAVTGELFF

size: .
V: TRBV5-4
CDR3: CASSLGAVSYEQYF

size: .
V: TRBV5-1
CDR3: CASSLGLAGGIYEQYF

size: .
V: TRBV7-9
CDR3: CASIDRGDYEQYF

size: .
V: TRBV6-5
CDR3: CASSQRQGARAFF

size: .
V: TRBV19
CDR3: CASSSRDRSYGYTF

size: .
V: TRBV4-1
CDR3: CASSQRFRTEGIYF

size: .
V: TRBV7-3
CDR3: CASSYSPGSNYGYTF

size: .
V: TRBV6-6
CDR3: CASSRQNTNEKLFF

size: .
V: TRBV29-1
CDR3: CSVGTGSSDTGELFF

size: .
V: TRBV9
CDR3: CASSVGVTDNNEKLFF

size: .
V: TRBV5-6
CDR3: CASSPRSLYLNTEAFF

size: .
V: TRBV2
CDR3: CASSPGYRVGEAFF

size: few
V: TRBV5-1
CDR3: CASSSLPGDTEAFF

size: .
V: TRBV24-1
CDR3: CATMKDGANTEAFF

size: .
V: TRBV29-1
CDR3: CSVSQGNTEAFF

size: .
V: TRBV27
CDR3: CASRGSVGLETNEQFF

size: .
V: TRBV11-1
CDR3: CASSLGGTDTQYF

size: once
V: TRBV5-6
CDR3: CASSLRGREYRGF

size: few
V: TRBV6-1
CDR3: CASSEGGREYF

size: .
V: TRBV19
CDR3: CASSSAGAYGYTF

size: once
V: TRBV6-5
CDR3: CASRLAENTGELFF

size: .
V: TRBV11-3
CDR3: CASSPWGGANYGYTF

size: .
V: TRBV19
CDR3: CASSTSKAGVNEQFF

size: .
V: TRBV10-3
CDR3: CAISESRTGSYEQYF

size: .
V: TRBV5-8
CDR3: CASNKWEGEEKLFF

size: .
V: TRBV6-5
CDR3: CASRLGQNYGYTF

size: .
V: TRBV6-1
CDR3: CASSENLKQDEQYF

size: .
V: TRBV28
CDR3: CASSSTGQGYTF

size: .
V: TRBV7-3
CDR3: CASSPGTRRGDTQYF